The 23 T cell receptor beta chains given below trace back to one sample, sequenced in a study of T cells after somatic rescue of genetic block. Clones were sequenced by immunoSEQ multiplex PCR, and TCRdb holds only the in-frame ones, with some missing. The sample lists 110,000 or so clones, about 93% seen once, with 1.4% to 1.5% in the top ten. Material: peripheral blood mononuclear cells (PBMCs). These receptors were obtained from a woman aged 18 to 35.

The J gene is TRBJ1-2, the V gene TRBV5-1; TRBD1 agrees at 7 bases. Germline CDR1 and CDR2: SGHRS and YFSETQ. This CDR3 is 14 amino acids long. Germline trimming cut 4 bases from V and 6 bases from J; bases unmatched to any gene: 9. In DNA, the CDR3 is TGCGCCAGCAGCGAGGGACAGCCACTCCATGGCTACACCTTC. Translating gives CASSEGQPLHGYTF.

The chain employs TRBV27 and TRBJ1-4; no clear D. This CDR3 comprises 14 residues. V lost 3 bases, J lost 4 bases, and 9 bases lay in between. Germline CDR1 reads MNHEY; CDR2 reads SMNVEV (reference sequence). CDR3 region: CASSFGRLNEKLFF. Written as DNA, the CDR3 is TGTGCCAGCAGTTTCGGACGGCTTAATGAAAAACTGTTTTTT. The whole variable domain, filled in from reference TRBV27 and TRBJ1-4, reads EAQVTQNPRYLITVTGKKLTVTCSQNMNHEYMSWYRQDPGLGLRQIYYSMNVEVTDKGDVPEGYKVSRKEKRNFPLILESPSPNQTSLYFCASSFGRLNEKLFFGSGTQLSVL.

The chain joins TRBV9 to TRBJ2-5, with a tentative D call TRBD1 (6 bases). The germline CDR1 and CDR2 sequences are SGDLS and YYNGEE. Trimming took 4 bases from V and 4 from J, leaving 14 bases between them. The CDR3 is made up of 14 amino acids. The CDR3 loop reads CASSPRDTLETQYF. The CDR3 nucleotides are TGTGCCAGCAGCCCCCGGGACACCCTAGAGACCCAGTACTTC.

The chain couples TRBV15 to TRBJ2-1, with 11 nucleotides matching TRBD2. V shed 3 bases and J 4 bases; nucleotides not matched to a gene: 5. Per the germline V gene, CDR1 is LNHNV and CDR2 is YYDKDF (reference sequence). This CDR3 is built from 16 residues. The CDR3 sequence is CATSSPTSGGYNEQFF. CDR3 coding DNA: TGTGCCACCAGCAGTCCCACTAGCGGGGGTTACAATGAGCAGTTCTTC.

The rearrangement uses TRBV7-3 and TRBJ2-7; 8 bases are a match to TRBD2. J was trimmed by 4 bases and V by 5 bases; bases with no gene match: 13. Germline V gives CDR1 SGHTA, CDR2 FQGTGA. The CDR3 runs 16 residues. The DNA of the CDR3 is TGTGCCAGCAGCACGCGATATGGCGGGGGGCTTTACGAGCAGTACTTC. The encoded protein is CASSTRYGGGLYEQYF.

The chain combines TRBV7-3 with TRBJ2-1, with no clear D. Germline V CDR1 and CDR2: SGHTA, FQGTGA. The CDR3 loop spans 14 amino acids. The germline V and J ends were trimmed by 5 bases and 1 base, with 9 bases remaining between them. CDR3 sequence (DNA): TGTGCCAGCAGCCCGGACGGTTCCTACAATGAGCAGTTCTTC. It translates to CASSPDGSYNEQFF.

The chain uses TRBV11-3 and TRBJ1-1, with D maybe TRBD1 (6 bases). The CDR3 runs to 12 residues. Trimming pared 5 bases from V and 5 bases from J, leaving 9 bases between. Germline CDR1 reads SGHNT; CDR2 reads YENEEA. CDR3 amino acids: CASSPTGTEAFF. The CDR3 coding sequence is TGTGCCAGCAGCCCAACAGGGACTGAAGCTTTCTTT.

The chain links TRBV6-6 to TRBJ2-2, with a weak D call TRBD1 (6 bases). V was clipped by 10 bases and J by 1 base, with 13 bases between them. Germline assignment: CDR1 MNHNY and CDR2 SVGAGI (reference sequence). CDR3 length: 14 amino acids. The CDR3, as DNA: TGTGCCATTTCCCTGGGACAGAACACCGGGGAGCTGTTTTTT. Residues: CAISLGQNTGELFF.

The chain employs TRBV5-5 and TRBJ1-2; tentatively, D is TRBD1 (5 bases). V was clipped by 5 bases and J by 5 bases, with 10 bases between them. Germline CDR1 reads SGHKS; CDR2 reads YYEKEE (reference sequence). The CDR3 runs to 12 residues. For the CDR3, the DNA is TGTGCCAGCAGTCCGGAGGGGTATGGCTACACCTTC. This sequence encodes CASSPEGYGYTF.

DNA of the CDR3: TGTGCCAGCAGCCACGGGTACACTGAAGCTTTCTTT. Its protein is CASSHGYTEAFF. The rearrangement uses TRBV11-2 and TRBJ1-1; D gene ambiguous. CDR1 and CDR2 (germline): SGHAT, FQNNGV. V lost 5 bases to trimming and J lost 3 bases, with 7 bases between them. This CDR3 comprises 12 residues. The full variable domain, in which reference TRBV11-2 and TRBJ1-1 provide the parts outside the CDR3, is EAGVAQSPRYKIIEKRQSVAFWCNPISGHATLYWYQQILGQGPKLLIQFQNNGVVDDSQLPKDRFSAERLKGVDSTLKIQPAKLEDSAVYLCASSHGYTEAFFGQGTRLTVV.

The chain combines TRBV28 with TRBJ2-2; 12 nucleotides line up with TRBD1. The CDR3 is made up of 17 amino acids. With 4 bases clipped from V and 2 bases from J, the junction kept 5 bases outside the gene matches. CDR1 is MDHEN and CDR2 is SYDVKM in the germline V gene. DNA for the CDR3: TGTGCCAGCAGTTCTCCGGGACAGGGGGCTAACACCGGGGAGCTGTTTTTT. It encodes CASSSPGQGANTGELFF. Supplemented by reference TRBV28 and TRBJ2-2, the full variable domain reads DVKVTQSSRYLVKRTGEKVFLECVQDMDHENMFWYRQDPGLGLRLIYFSYDVKMKEKGDIPEGYSVSREKKERFSLILESASTNQTSMYLCASSSPGQGANTGELFFGEGSRLTVL.

The chain employs TRBV25-1 and TRBJ2-6; D may correspond to TRBD1 or TRBD2 (5 bases each). The germline gives CDR1 MGHDK, CDR2 SYGVNS. This CDR3 has 18 amino acids. V was cut by 4 bases and J by 0 bases, with 16 bases left in between. In nucleotides, the CDR3 is TGTGCCAGCAGTGGCCTTCGGGACGCGATCTCTGGGGCCAACGTCCTGACTTTC. It specifies CASSGLRDAISGANVLTF. The complete variable domain, with remaining parts taken from reference TRBV25-1 and TRBJ2-6, reads EADIYQTPRYLVIGTGKKITLECSQTMGHDKMYWYQQDPGMELHLIHYSYGVNSTEKGDLSSESTVSRIRTEHFPLTLESARPSHTSQYLCASSGLRDAISGANVLTFGAGSRLTVL.

This clone was recorded only once. The chain joins TRBV7-8 to TRBJ2-7; TRBD1 agrees at 8 bases. The CDR3 loop spans 14 amino acids. V lost 5 bases to trimming and J lost 2 bases; unmatched junction nucleotides: 5. Germline V gene data show CDR1 as SGHVS and CDR2 as FQNEAQ. CDR3 amino acids: CASSRRQGTYEQYF. The CDR3 bases are TGTGCCAGCAGCCGAAGACAGGGGACCTACGAGCAGTACTTC.

The CDR3 sequence: CASSFVGNSPLHF. The CDR3 DNA reads TGTGCCAGCAGCTTTGTGGGGAATTCACCCCTCCACTTT. V is TRBV7-2 and J is TRBJ1-6; no reliable D call. The CDR3 runs to 13 residues. From germline, CDR1 is SGHTA and CDR2 FQGNSA. V was pared by 3 bases and J by 7 bases, with 7 bases between. Together with reference TRBV7-2 and TRBJ1-6, the CDR3 gives the full variable domain: GAGVSQSPSNKVTEKGKDVELRCDPISGHTALYWYRQSLGQGLEFLIYFQGNSAPDKSGLPSDRFSAERTGGSVSTLTIQRTQQEDSAVYLCASSFVGNSPLHFGNGTRLTVT.

V is TRBV5-8 and J is TRBJ1-6; no firm D call. CDR1 is SGHTS and CDR2 is YDEGEE in the germline V gene. The V end was cut by 1 base, the J end by 0 bases, with 8 bases between. There are 16 residues in the CDR3. The CDR3 is CASSLISGSYNSPLHF. In DNA, the CDR3 is TGTGCCAGCAGCTTGATCTCGGGCTCCTATAATTCACCCCTCCACTTT.

This chain links TRBV29-1 with TRBJ2-1; 9 bases align to TRBD1. Germline assignment: CDR1 SQVTM and CDR2 ANQGSEA. This CDR3 is built from 13 residues. V gave up 4 bases and J gave up 6 bases; unmatched junction bases: 4. CDR3 region: CSVVDRGTNEQFF. The CDR3 nucleotides read TGCAGCGTTGTGGACAGGGGTACCAATGAGCAGTTCTTC.

The J gene is TRBJ2-5, the V gene TRBV19, with TRBD2 matching 9 bases. There are 14 residues in the CDR3. V dropped 7 bases and J dropped 0; count of bases not matched to a gene: 3. The germline gives CDR1 LNHDA, CDR2 SQIVND (reference sequence). The CDR3 region is CASKSSGDQETQYF. The CDR3 region has the DNA TGTGCCAGTAAGTCTAGCGGGGACCAAGAGACCCAGTACTTC.

This sequence joins TRBV6-5 and TRBJ1-5, with a tentative D call TRBD1 (5 bases). This CDR3 region has 14 residues. The V gene lost 7 bases and the J gene lost 3 bases, with 13 bases spanning the gap. The germline V gene has CDR1 MNHEY and CDR2 SVGAGI. In DNA, the CDR3 is TGTGCCAGCAAACCGGGACCGAACAATCAGCCCCAGCATTTT. It specifies CASKPGPNNQPQHF.

The sample holds a few counts of this clone. The genes are TRBV2 and TRBJ1-6, with 7 positions matching TRBD1. Germline loops: CDR1 SNHLY, CDR2 FYNNEI. The V and J ends lost 5 bases and 10 bases, in that order; junction bases with no gene match: 11. The CDR3 sequence is 15 residues long. CDR3 region: CASSTRDRVESPLHF. For the CDR3, the DNA is TGTGCCAGCAGTACCCGCGACAGGGTAGAGTCACCCCTCCACTTT.

The rearrangement joins TRBV6-5 to TRBJ2-3; TRBD2 agrees at 9 bases. The CDR3 loop spans 16 amino acids. The V gene's germline CDR1 is MNHEY and CDR2 SVGAGI. J gave up 4 bases and V 4 bases, and 9 bases lay outside the gene matches. The CDR3 is CASSSLSGGGADTQYF. CDR3 sequence (DNA): TGTGCCAGCAGTTCCCTTAGCGGGGGCGGGGCAGATACGCAGTATTTT.

This sequence joins TRBV30 and TRBJ2-5; TRBD2 matches at 8 bases. The J call could be wrong; TRBJ2-7 is a better fit for the DNA end. The length of the CDR3 is 15 residues. CDR1 GTSNPN and CDR2 SVGIG come from the germline V gene (reference sequence). The CDR3 nucleotides are TGTGCCTGGAGTGCCCCCGTGGCGGGGGGAACCGAGCAGTACTTC. Encoded protein: CAWSAPVAGGTEQYF.

This chain joins TRBV2 and TRBJ1-5; 7 bases are a match to TRBD1. Germline V CDR1 and CDR2: SNHLY, FYNNEI. This CDR3 is 13 amino acids long. Trimming cost V 4 bases and J 6 bases; bases outside gene matches: 3. CDR3 amino acids: CASSGQGVQPQHF. DNA for the CDR3: TGTGCCAGCAGTGGACAGGGAGTTCAGCCCCAGCATTTT.

This rearrangement joins TRBV5-4 to TRBJ1-2, with 7 positions matching TRBD1. V was pared by 3 bases and J by 6 bases, with 8 bases of the junction left unmatched. This CDR3 contains 14 residues. CDR1 is SGHNT, CDR2 YYREEE, per germline (reference sequence). For the CDR3, the DNA is TGTGCCAGCAGCTCAGCAGGGGGGGCTGATGGCTACACCTTC. Amino acids: CASSSAGGADGYTF.